Detailed here is one T cell receptor beta chain. This CDR3 is 12 amino acids long. Germline V gene sequence: CDR1 SQVTM, CDR2 ANQGSEA. Trimming stripped 8 bases from V and 4 bases from J, with 14 bases between. Each CDR3 protein is one row after TCRdb ran MiXCR on the 5' RACE reads. The data hold roughly 200,000 distinct CDR3 sequences, with more than 15% observed a single time. The entry originates in a study of T-cell memory formation after mild COVID-19. The sequence derives from an adult woman who had mild COVID-19 (a few samples of this study predate the infection). Cell type and time point are not known. The chain employs TRBV29-1 and TRBJ1-2; D possibly corresponds to TRBD1 (6 bases). Sequenced: PBMCs or a T cell subset sorted from them (not recorded which). CDR3 nucleotide sequence: TGCAGCCACTGGGACATTGCCTATGGCTACACCTTC. The encoded protein is CSHWDIAYGYTF.